Below are 4 T cell receptor beta chains sequenced from a single sample in a study of CD8+CD57+ T cells in acquired aplastic anemia. Genomic DNA provided the template from which TCR beta VDJ and CDR3 profiles were obtained. A single record per CDR3 protein comes from TCRdb applying MiXCR to the reads. Of approximately 180,000 distinct CDR3 sequences in the sample, more than 60% were seen once. Patients chosen for sequencing had CD8+CD57+ cells that had expanded, as shown by flow cytometry. Input material: sorted CD4+, CD8+, or CD8+CD57+ T cells (not recorded which) from PBMCs. The receptors stem from a human donor with aplastic anemia.

This clonotype is a singleton in its sample. An end of the junction does not agree with germline; a read error may underlie this. CDR3 coding DNA: TGTGCCAGCAGCTTAGGGCCAGGGAACACTAAAGCTTTCTTT. This sequence encodes CASSLGPGNTKAFF. This rearrangement joins TRBV7-2 to TRBJ1-1, with a tentative D call TRBD1 (5 bases). CDR1 is SGHTA, CDR2 FQGNSA, per germline. The CDR3 runs 14 residues.

V is TRBV7-2 and J is TRBJ1-1; D is perhaps TRBD1 (6 bases). V was clipped by 1 base and J by 1 base, with 13 bases between them. The CDR3 sequence is 16 residues long. Germline V gives CDR1 SGHTA, CDR2 FQGNSA. The CDR3 DNA sequence: TGTGCCAGCAGCTTAGACAGGGTTTCGGGGAACACTGAAGCTTTCTTT. Protein product: CASSLDRVSGNTEAFF.

The V call is TRBV2, the J call TRBJ2-5; TRBD1 agrees at 9 bases. V was pared by 5 bases and J by 4 bases, with 8 bases of the junction left unmatched. The germline V gene encodes CDR1 SNHLY and CDR2 FYNNEI. The CDR3 covers 15 residues. This CDR3 is CASSPGDRVGETQYF. Written as DNA, the CDR3 is TGTGCCAGCAGTCCAGGGGACAGGGTGGGAGAGACCCAGTACTTC.

This chain joins TRBV15 and TRBJ2-3, with D hard to call. CDR3 length: 16 amino acids. Trimming pared 0 bases from V and 0 bases from J, leaving 10 bases between. CDR1 is LNHNV, CDR2 YYDKDF, per germline (reference sequence). This chain's CDR3 is CATSRDGVESTDTQYF. CDR3 DNA: TGTGCCACCAGCAGAGATGGGGTAGAAAGCACAGATACGCAGTATTTT.